This T cell receptor beta chain was retrieved from a study of blood T cells in healthy people across ages. Trimming removed 10 bases from V and 11 bases from J, with 17 bases in between. Germline-derived CDR1 and CDR2 are ENHRY and SYGVKD. This CDR3 has 11 amino acids. The use of a sample-barcoded 5' primer and a J-beta primer mix characterized a second PCR of roughly 6 to 12 cycles. A single record per CDR3 protein comes from TCRdb applying MiXCR to the 5' RACE reads. The data hold 500,000 to 700,000 distinct CDR3 sequences, with 25% to 35% observed a single time. PBMCs were isolated at a quantity of at least 6.5 million per sample.

Sequencing was done on a sample of blood. This sequence was found in a woman aged 80 or over in good health. The chain carries TRBV10-3 and TRBJ2-5; perhaps TRBD1 as D (6 bases). The CDR3 reads CATTGINEQYF. For the CDR3, the DNA is TGTGCCACCACAGGGATTAATGAGCAGTACTTC.